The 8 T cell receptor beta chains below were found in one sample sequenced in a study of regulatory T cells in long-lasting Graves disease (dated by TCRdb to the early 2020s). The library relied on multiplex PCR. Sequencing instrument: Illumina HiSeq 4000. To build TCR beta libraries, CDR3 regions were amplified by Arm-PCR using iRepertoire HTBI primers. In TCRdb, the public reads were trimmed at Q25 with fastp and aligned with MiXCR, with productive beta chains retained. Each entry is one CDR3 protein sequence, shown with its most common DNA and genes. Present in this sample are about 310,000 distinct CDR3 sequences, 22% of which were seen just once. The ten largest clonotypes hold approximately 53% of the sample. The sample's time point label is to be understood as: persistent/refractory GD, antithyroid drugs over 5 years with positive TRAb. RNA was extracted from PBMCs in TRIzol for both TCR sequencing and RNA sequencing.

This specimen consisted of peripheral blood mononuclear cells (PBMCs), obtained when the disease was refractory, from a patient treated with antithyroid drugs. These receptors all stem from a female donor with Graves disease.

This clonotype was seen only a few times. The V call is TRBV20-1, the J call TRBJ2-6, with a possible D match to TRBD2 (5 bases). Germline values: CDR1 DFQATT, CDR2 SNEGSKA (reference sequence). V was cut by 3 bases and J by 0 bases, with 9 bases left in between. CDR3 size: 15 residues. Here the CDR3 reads CSASSGISGANVLTF. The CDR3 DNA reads TGCAGTGCTAGCTCCGGGATCTCTGGGGCCAACGTCCTGACTTTC.

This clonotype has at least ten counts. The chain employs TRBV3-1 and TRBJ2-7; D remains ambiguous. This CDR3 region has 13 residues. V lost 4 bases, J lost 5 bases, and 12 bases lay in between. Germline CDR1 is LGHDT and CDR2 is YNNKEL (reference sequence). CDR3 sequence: CASSLRLLNEQYF. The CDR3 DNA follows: TGTGCCAGCAGCCTGAGACTTTTAAACGAGCAGTACTTC.

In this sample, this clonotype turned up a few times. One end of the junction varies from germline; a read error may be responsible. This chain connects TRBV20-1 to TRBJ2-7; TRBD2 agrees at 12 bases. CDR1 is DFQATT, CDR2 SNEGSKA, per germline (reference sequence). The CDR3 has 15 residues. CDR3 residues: CSASTGTSGPYEQYF. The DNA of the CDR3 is TGTAGTGCTAGCACCGGGACTAGCGGGCCCTACGAGCAGTACTTC.

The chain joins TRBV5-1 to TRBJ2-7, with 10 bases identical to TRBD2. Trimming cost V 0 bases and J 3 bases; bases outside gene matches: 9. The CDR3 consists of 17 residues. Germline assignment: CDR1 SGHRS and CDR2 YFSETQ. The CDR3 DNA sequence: TGCGCCAGCAGCTTGGGACTAGCGGGCGGCTTGAGCTACGAGCAGTACTTC. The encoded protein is CASSLGLAGGLSYEQYF.

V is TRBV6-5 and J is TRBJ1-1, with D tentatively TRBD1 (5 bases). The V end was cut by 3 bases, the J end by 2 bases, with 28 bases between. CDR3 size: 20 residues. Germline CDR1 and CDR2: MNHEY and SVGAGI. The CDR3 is CASSYLFGEFYGQQNTEAFF. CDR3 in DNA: TGTGCCAGCAGTTATCTATTCGGTGAGTTTTATGGACAACAAAACACTGAAGCTTTCTTT.

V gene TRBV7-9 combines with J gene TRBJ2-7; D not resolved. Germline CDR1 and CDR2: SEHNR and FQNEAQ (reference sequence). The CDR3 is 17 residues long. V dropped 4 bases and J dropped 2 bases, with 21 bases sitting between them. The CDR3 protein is CASSSKAVTQSAYEQYF. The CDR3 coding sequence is TGTGCCAGCAGCTCAAAGGCCGTAACGCAGTCAGCCTACGAGCAGTACTTC.

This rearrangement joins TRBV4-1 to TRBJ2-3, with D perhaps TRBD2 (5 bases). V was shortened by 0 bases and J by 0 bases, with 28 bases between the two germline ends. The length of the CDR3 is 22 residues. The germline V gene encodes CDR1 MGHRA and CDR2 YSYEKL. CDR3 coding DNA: TGCGCCAGCAGCCAAGAAACGTTCGGCGGGTTCGTTGACATGGAGAGCACAGATACGCAGTATTTT. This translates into CASSQETFGGFVDMESTDTQYF.

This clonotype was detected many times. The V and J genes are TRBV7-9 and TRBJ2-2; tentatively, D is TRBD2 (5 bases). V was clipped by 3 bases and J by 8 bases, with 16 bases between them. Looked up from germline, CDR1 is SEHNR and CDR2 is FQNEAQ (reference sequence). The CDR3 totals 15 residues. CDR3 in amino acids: CASSFLGGPSGELFF. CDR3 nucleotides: TGTGCCAGCAGCTTCTTAGGCGGGCCGTCGGGGGAGCTGTTTTTT.